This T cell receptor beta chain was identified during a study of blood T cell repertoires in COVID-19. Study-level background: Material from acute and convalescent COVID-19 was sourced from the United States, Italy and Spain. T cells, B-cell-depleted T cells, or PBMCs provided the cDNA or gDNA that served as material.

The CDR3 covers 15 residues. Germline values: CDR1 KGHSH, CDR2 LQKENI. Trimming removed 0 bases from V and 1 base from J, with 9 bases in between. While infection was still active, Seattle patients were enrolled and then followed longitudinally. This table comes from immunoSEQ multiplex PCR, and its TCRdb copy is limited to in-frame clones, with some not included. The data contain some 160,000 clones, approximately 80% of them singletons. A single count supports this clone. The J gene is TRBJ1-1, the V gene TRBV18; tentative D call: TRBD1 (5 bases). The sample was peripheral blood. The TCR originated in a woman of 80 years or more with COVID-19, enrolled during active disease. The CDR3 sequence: CASSPPSGGNTEAFF. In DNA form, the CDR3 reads TGTGCCAGCTCACCACCCTCGGGGGGGAACACTGAAGCTTTCTTT.